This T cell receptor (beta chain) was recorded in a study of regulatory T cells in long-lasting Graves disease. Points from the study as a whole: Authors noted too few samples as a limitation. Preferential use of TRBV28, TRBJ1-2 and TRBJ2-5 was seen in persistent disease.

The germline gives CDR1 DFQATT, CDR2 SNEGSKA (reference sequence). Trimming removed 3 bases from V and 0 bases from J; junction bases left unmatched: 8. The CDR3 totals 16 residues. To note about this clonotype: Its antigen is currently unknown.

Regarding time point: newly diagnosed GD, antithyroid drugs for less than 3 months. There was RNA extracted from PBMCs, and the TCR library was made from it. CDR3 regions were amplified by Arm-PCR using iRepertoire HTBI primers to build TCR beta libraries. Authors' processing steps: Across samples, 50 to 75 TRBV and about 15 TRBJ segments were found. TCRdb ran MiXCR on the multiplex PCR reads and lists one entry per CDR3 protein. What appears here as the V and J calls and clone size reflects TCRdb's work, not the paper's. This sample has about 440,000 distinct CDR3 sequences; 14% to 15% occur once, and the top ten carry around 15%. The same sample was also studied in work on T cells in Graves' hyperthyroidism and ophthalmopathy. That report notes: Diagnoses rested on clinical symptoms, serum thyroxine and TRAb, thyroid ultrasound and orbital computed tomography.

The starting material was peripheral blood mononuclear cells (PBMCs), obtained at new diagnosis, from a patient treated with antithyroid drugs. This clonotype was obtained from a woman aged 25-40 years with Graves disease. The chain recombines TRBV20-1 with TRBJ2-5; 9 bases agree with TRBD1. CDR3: CSARTRTGANQETQYF. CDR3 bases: TGCAGTGCTAGGACCCGGACAGGGGCTAACCAAGAGACCCAGTACTTC.